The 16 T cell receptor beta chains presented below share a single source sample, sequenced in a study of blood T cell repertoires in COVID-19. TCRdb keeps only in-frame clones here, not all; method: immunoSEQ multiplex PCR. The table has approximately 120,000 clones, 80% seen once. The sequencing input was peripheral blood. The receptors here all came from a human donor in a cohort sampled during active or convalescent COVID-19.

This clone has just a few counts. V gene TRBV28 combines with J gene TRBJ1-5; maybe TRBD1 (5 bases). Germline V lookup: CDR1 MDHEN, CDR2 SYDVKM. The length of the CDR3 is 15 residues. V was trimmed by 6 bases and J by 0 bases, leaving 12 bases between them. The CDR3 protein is CASRDTGYSNQPQHF. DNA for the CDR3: TGTGCCAGCAGAGATACAGGCTATAGCAATCAGCCCCAGCATTTT. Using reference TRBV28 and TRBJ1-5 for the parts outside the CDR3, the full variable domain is DVKVTQSSRYLVKRTGEKVFLECVQDMDHENMFWYRQDPGLGLRLIYFSYDVKMKEKGDIPEGYSVSREKKERFSLILESASTNQTSMYLCASRDTGYSNQPQHFGDGTRLSIL.

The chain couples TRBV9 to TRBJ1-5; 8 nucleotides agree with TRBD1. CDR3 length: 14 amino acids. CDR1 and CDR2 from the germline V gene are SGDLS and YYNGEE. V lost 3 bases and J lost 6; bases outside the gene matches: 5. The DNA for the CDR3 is TGTGCCAGCAGCGCGTCGACAGGGGTTCAGCCCCAGCATTTT. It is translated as CASSASTGVQPQHF.

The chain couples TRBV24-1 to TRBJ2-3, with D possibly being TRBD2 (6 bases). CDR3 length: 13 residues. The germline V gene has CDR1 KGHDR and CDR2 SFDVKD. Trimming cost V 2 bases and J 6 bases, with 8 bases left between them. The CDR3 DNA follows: TGTGCCACCAGTGATTCAGGGAGGGATACGCAGTATTTT. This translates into CATSDSGRDTQYF.

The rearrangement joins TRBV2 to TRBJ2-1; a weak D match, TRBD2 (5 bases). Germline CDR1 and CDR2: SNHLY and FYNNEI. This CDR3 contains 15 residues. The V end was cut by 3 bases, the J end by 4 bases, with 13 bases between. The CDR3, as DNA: TGTGCCAGCAGTGATTGGGAGACACAATACAATGAGCAGTTCTTC. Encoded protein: CASSDWETQYNEQFF.

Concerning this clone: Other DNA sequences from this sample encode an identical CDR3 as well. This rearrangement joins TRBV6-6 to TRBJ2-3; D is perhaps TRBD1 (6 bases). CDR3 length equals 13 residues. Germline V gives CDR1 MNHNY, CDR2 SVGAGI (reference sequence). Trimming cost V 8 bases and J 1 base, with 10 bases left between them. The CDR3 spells CASGGRGTDTQYF. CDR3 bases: TGTGCCAGCGGGGGCAGGGGCACAGATACGCAGTATTTT.

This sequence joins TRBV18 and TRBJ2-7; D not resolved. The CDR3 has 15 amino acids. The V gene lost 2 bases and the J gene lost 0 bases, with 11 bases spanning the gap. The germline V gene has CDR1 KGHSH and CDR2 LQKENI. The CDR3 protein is CASSPTYSSSYEQYF. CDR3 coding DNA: TGTGCCAGCTCACCAACCTACTCGAGCTCCTACGAGCAGTACTTC.

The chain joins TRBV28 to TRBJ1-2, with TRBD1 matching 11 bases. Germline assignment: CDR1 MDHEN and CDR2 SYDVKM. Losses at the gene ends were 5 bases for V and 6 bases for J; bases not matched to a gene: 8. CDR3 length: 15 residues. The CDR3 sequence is CASSPPGQGVHGYTF. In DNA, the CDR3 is TGTGCCAGCAGTCCCCCGGGACAGGGGGTCCATGGCTACACCTTC.

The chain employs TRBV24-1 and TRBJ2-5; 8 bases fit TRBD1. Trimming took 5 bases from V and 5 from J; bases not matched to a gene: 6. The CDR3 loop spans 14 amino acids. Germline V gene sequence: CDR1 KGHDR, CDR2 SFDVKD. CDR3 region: CATSAQGAGETQYF. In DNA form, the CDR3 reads TGTGCCACCAGTGCCCAGGGGGCGGGGGAGACCCAGTACTTC.

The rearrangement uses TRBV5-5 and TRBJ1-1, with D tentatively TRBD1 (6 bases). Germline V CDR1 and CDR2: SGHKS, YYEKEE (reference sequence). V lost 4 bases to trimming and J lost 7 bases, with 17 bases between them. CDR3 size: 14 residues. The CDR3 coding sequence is TGTGCCAGCAGCCCGGAGACAGGCCGGAGTGAAGCTTTCTTT. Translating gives CASSPETGRSEAFF.

Written as DNA, the CDR3 is TGTGCCAGCAGCCCGTACACTAGCGGAGGTTACGAGCAGTACTTC. Translated: CASSPYTSGGYEQYF. The chain links TRBV3-1 (or the pseudogene TRBV3-2) to TRBJ2-7, with 8 bases fitting TRBD2. The junction had 9 bases not matched to a gene; V was cut back by 4 bases and J by 4 bases. Germline CDR1 LGHDT, CDR2 YNNKEL (reference sequence). The CDR3 covers 15 residues.

In DNA, the CDR3 is TGTGCCATCAGTGGCCCGCGGACTAGCTTCTCCTACGAGCAGTACTTC. Translating gives CAISGPRTSFSYEQYF. The chain employs TRBV10-3 and TRBJ2-7, with 8 bases lining up with TRBD2. The junction had 8 bases not matched to a gene; V was cut back by 4 bases and J by 0 bases. Germline V gives CDR1 ENHRY, CDR2 SYGVKD. The CDR3 length is 16 residues.

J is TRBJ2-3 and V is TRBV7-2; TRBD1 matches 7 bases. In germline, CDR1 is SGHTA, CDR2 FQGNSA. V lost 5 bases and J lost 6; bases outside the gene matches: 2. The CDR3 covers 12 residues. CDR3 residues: CASSPRGDTQYF. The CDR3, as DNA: TGTGCCAGCAGCCCCAGGGGGGATACGCAGTATTTT. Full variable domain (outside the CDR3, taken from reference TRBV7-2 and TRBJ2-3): GAGVSQSPSNKVTEKGKDVELRCDPISGHTALYWYRQSLGQGLEFLIYFQGNSAPDKSGLPSDRFSAERTGGSVSTLTIQRTQQEDSAVYLCASSPRGDTQYFGPGTRLTVL.

Written as DNA, the CDR3 is TGTGCCAGCAGCTTAGACGGGACTAGACACAATGAGCAGTTCTTC. Its translation: CASSLDGTRHNEQFF. The chain carries TRBV11-2 and TRBJ2-1, with 8 bases identical to TRBD2. Germline V CDR1 and CDR2: SGHAT, FQNNGV. This CDR3 has 15 residues. With V trimmed by 0 bases and J by 5 bases, 3 bases remained unmatched.

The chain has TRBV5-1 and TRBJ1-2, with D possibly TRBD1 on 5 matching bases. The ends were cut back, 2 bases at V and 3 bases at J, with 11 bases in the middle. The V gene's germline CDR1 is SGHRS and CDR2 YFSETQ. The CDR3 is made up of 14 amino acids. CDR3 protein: CASSFQGSDYGYTF. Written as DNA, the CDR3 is TGCGCCAGCAGCTTTCAGGGATCTGACTATGGCTACACCTTC.

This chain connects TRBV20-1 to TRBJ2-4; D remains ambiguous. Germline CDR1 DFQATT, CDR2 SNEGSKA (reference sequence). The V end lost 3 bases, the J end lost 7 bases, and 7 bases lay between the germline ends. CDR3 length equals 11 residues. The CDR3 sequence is CSASDSNIQYF. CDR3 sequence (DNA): TGCAGTGCTAGCGATAGCAACATTCAGTACTTC.

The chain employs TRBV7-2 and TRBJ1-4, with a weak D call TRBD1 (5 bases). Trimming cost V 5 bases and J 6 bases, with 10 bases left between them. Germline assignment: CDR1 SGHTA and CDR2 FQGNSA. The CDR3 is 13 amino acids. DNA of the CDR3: TGTGCCAGCAGCAGGGACTTACATGAAAAACTGTTTTTT. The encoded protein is CASSRDLHEKLFF.